The next 31 T cell receptor beta chains were all read from a single sample in a study of OX40 agonist ivuxolimab in advanced cancers. Sequencing was performed with immunoSEQ multiplex PCR; in TCRdb, only in-frame clones are kept and a portion is missing. The data hold under 95,000 clones, with approximately 93% observed a single time. The sequences come from CD4+ or CD8+ T cells sorted from blood, collected in a trial of the OX40 agonist ivuxolimab. The receptor set was obtained from an adult with an advanced solid tumor such as melanoma, head and neck, liver or kidney cancer.

CDR3 bases: TGTGCCAGCAGCGTAGACGGGTGGGACTCCGAGGGCTACAATGAGCAGTTCTTC. Amino acid sequence: CASSVDGWDSEGYNEQFF. The rearrangement links TRBV9 to TRBJ2-1, with TRBD2 as a possible D gene (6 bases). Germline lookup yields CDR1 SGDLS and CDR2 YYNGEE. The length of the CDR3 is 18 residues. Trimming left V 0 bases short and J 3 bases short, with 19 bases between. Full variable domain (missing parts from reference TRBV9 and TRBJ2-1): DSGVTQTPKHLITATGQRVTLRCSPRSGDLSVYWYQQSLDQGLQFLIQYYNGEERAKGNILERFSAQQFPDLHSELNLSSLELGDSALYFCASSVDGWDSEGYNEQFFGPGTRLTVL.

This chain joins TRBV7-9 and TRBJ2-1, with 7 bases identical to TRBD1. Germline loops: CDR1 SEHNR, CDR2 FQNEAQ (reference sequence). The V and J ends lost 1 base and 8 bases, in that order; junction bases with no gene match: 17. The CDR3 is 18 amino acids. The CDR3 is CASSLEGAATARWDEQFF. The CDR3 bases are TGTGCCAGCAGCTTAGAGGGGGCGGCTACCGCAAGGTGGGATGAGCAGTTCTTC.

The chain joins TRBV7-6 to TRBJ2-5; no clear D gene. Germline CDR1 reads SGHVS; CDR2 reads FNYEAQ. This CDR3 has 13 residues. Trimming removed 1 base from V and 5 bases from J, with 8 bases in between. The CDR3, as DNA: TGTGCCAGCAGCTTAGATTTTTCGGAGACCCAGTACTTC. Protein: CASSLDFSETQYF.

For the CDR3, the DNA is TGTGCCTGGAAGGTAGGGGCAGACGAGAGCTATGGCTACACCTTC. Translating it yields CAWKVGADESYGYTF. The V call is TRBV30, the J call TRBJ1-2; possible D gene TRBD1, 5 bases. This CDR3 region has 15 residues. Germline lookup yields CDR1 GTSNPN and CDR2 SVGIG (reference sequence). V lost 4 bases to trimming and J lost 4 bases, with 19 bases between them.

The chain links TRBV7-9 to TRBJ1-1, with D possibly TRBD1 on 5 matching bases. V was pared by 1 base and J by 6 bases, with 6 bases between. Germline assignment: CDR1 SEHNR and CDR2 FQNEAQ (reference sequence). The CDR3 totals 12 residues. DNA of the CDR3: TGTGCCAGCAGCTTAGGGGGGGCTGAAGCTTTCTTT. Its protein product is CASSLGGAEAFF. Drawing the rest from reference TRBV7-9 and TRBJ1-1, the complete variable domain is DTGVSQNPRHKITKRGQNVTFRCDPISEHNRLYWYRQTLGQGPEFLTYFQNEAQLEKSRLLSDRFSAERPKGSFSTLEIQRTEQGDSAMYLCASSLGGAEAFFGQGTRLTVV.

The chain couples TRBV30 to TRBJ1-3; maybe TRBD1 (5 bases). The V end lost 2 bases, the J end lost 0 bases, and 11 bases lay between the germline ends. CDR1 and CDR2 from the germline V gene are GTSNPN and SVGIG (reference sequence). The CDR3 sequence is 15 residues long. The chain's CDR3 is CAWSSGPFSGNTIYF. CDR3 DNA sequence: TGTGCCTGGAGTTCGGGACCTTTCTCTGGAAACACCATATATTTT.

The CDR3 DNA reads TGTGCCAGCAGTCGACAGGGGGGGAATGAGCAGTTCTTC. As protein: CASSRQGGNEQFF. J is TRBJ2-1 and V is TRBV28; 9 positions match TRBD1. The V gene's germline CDR1 is MDHEN and CDR2 SYDVKM. The V segment lost 5 bases and the J segment 7 bases; nucleotides outside the gene matches: 3. There are 13 residues in the CDR3. Looking up the rest from reference TRBV28 and TRBJ2-1 gives the full variable domain: DVKVTQSSRYLVKRTGEKVFLECVQDMDHENMFWYRQDPGLGLRLIYFSYDVKMKEKGDIPEGYSVSREKKERFSLILESASTNQTSMYLCASSRQGGNEQFFGPGTRLTVL.

The chain recombines TRBV10-3 with TRBJ2-3; 8 bases agree with TRBD2. The V gene end was trimmed by 1 base and the J gene end by 0 bases; junction bases not matched to a gene: 3. The germline CDR1 and CDR2 sequences are ENHRY and SYGVKD. This CDR3 is 16 amino acids long. DNA for the CDR3: TGTGCCATCAGTGAGTTGAGCGGGGGTAGCACAGATACGCAGTATTTT. It yields the protein CAISELSGGSTDTQYF.

The V call is TRBV5-1, the J call TRBJ2-3, with 12 bases aligning to TRBD2. CDR3 size: 19 residues. V shed 7 bases and J 6 bases; nucleotides not matched to a gene: 21. Germline CDR1 is SGHRS and CDR2 is YFSETQ. CDR3 nucleotides: TGCGCCAGCGAATTAGGCCTCGAACTAGCGGGAGGCCCCGAGGATACGCAGTATTTT. It translates to CASELGLELAGGPEDTQYF.

J is TRBJ1-4 and V is TRBV9; D is perhaps TRBD1 (6 bases). Trimming pared 0 bases from V and 12 bases from J, leaving 15 bases between. This CDR3 has 14 residues. CDR1 and CDR2 (germline): SGDLS, YYNGEE. The CDR3 nucleotides are TGTGCCAGCAGCGTAGCTCTGGCGGAGGGGGAACTGTTTTTT. Protein product: CASSVALAEGELFF. The variable domain in full, with the rest retrieved from reference TRBV9 and TRBJ1-4, is DSGVTQTPKHLITATGQRVTLRCSPRSGDLSVYWYQQSLDQGLQFLIQYYNGEERAKGNILERFSAQQFPDLHSELNLSSLELGDSALYFCASSVALAEGELFFGSGTQLSVL.

The rearrangement uses TRBV9 and TRBJ2-3, with D unclear. The germline V gene has CDR1 SGDLS and CDR2 YYNGEE. The CDR3 extends over 12 amino acids. Trimming pared 3 bases from V and 2 bases from J, leaving 4 bases between. DNA of the CDR3: TGTGCCAGCAGCGACCACACAGATACGCAGTATTTT. Amino acid sequence: CASSDHTDTQYF.

This chain uses TRBV6-5 with TRBJ1-1, with a tentative D call TRBD1 (5 bases). The V gene's germline CDR1 is MNHEY and CDR2 SVGAGI. V lost 0 bases, J lost 2 bases, and 10 bases lay in between. The CDR3 is 15 amino acids. CDR3 amino acids: CASSYSFGGNTEAFF. The CDR3 nucleotides are TGTGCCAGCAGTTACTCATTCGGGGGAAACACTGAAGCTTTCTTT.

This chain joins TRBV19 and TRBJ2-3, with 10 bases that match TRBD2. The length of the CDR3 is 16 residues. Germline values: CDR1 LNHDA, CDR2 SQIVND (reference sequence). V gave up 5 bases and J gave up 4 bases; unmatched junction bases: 9. The CDR3 here is CASSDPASGGADTQYF. The CDR3 DNA reads as TGTGCCAGTAGTGACCCGGCTAGCGGGGGAGCAGATACGCAGTATTTT.

The chain joins TRBV12-5 to TRBJ2-7; TRBD1 agrees at 11 bases. CDR1 and CDR2 (germline): LGHNT, FRNRAP. This CDR3 has 15 amino acids. After removal of 7 bases from V and 3 bases from J, the junction contained 8 bases not matched to a gene. The CDR3 coding sequence is TGTGCTAGTGCCACGGCCGGGACAGGGGGCTACGAGCAGTACTTC. Protein product: CASATAGTGGYEQYF.

This clone was picked up one time. The gene calls are TRBV29-1 and TRBJ1-6; 8 bases match TRBD1. CDR1 and CDR2 from the germline V gene are SQVTM and ANQGSEA. The CDR3 is made up of 13 amino acids. The trim removed 5 bases at V and 8 bases at J, leaving 5 bases unmatched. The CDR3 sequence is CSVMDREDSPLHF. The CDR3, as DNA: TGCAGCGTTATGGACAGGGAAGATTCACCCCTCCACTTT.

V gene TRBV4-1 combines with J gene TRBJ2-7; D remains unclear. The CDR3 consists of 17 residues. Germline V gene lookup returns CDR1 MGHRA and CDR2 YSYEKL. V was clipped by 1 base and J by 7 bases, with 23 bases between them. The DNA for the CDR3 is TGCGCCAGCAGCCAAGTGAGTTCGGGCACCCGCCCGGAAGAGCAGTACTTC. Protein product: CASSQVSSGTRPEEQYF.

The chain's CDR3 is CASGTGVLAGAGKYEQYF. DNA for the CDR3: TGTGCTAGTGGTACAGGGGTACTAGCGGGAGCAGGAAAGTACGAGCAGTACTTC. The V gene is TRBV12-5, the J gene TRBJ2-7; TRBD2 matches at 11 bases. After removal of 5 bases from V and 4 bases from J, the junction contained 16 bases not matched to a gene. This CDR3 is built from 18 residues. In germline, CDR1 is LGHNT, CDR2 FRNRAP.

The rearrangement links TRBV27 to TRBJ2-5; no firm D call. Germline V gene sequence: CDR1 MNHEY, CDR2 SMNVEV (reference sequence). The CDR3 consists of 13 residues. The V gene lost 2 bases and the J gene lost 1 base, with 5 bases spanning the gap. Written as DNA, the CDR3 is TGTGCCAGCAGTTTAATAAGCCAAGAGACCCAGTACTTC. As protein: CASSLISQETQYF.

The chain joins TRBV5-1 to TRBJ1-6; possibly TRBD1 for D (5 bases). The CDR3 loop spans 17 amino acids. Trimming removed 8 bases at V and 6 bases at J, with 24 bases between. Germline CDR1 and CDR2: SGHRS and YFSETQ. CDR3 loop: CASTSGPGGIANSPLHF. DNA for the CDR3: TGCGCCAGTACCAGTGGGCCTGGGGGGATTGCTAATTCACCCCTCCACTTT.

The rearrangement uses TRBV4-1 and TRBJ2-7; 7 positions match TRBD2. Looked up from germline, CDR1 is MGHRA and CDR2 is YSYEKL. This CDR3 is 15 amino acids long. The V and J ends lost 4 bases and 4 bases, in that order; junction bases with no gene match: 10. CDR3 region: CASSLVAGSYYEQYF. The DNA for the CDR3 is TGCGCCAGCAGCCTAGTAGCGGGTTCCTATTACGAGCAGTACTTC.

The chain joins TRBV4-1 to TRBJ1-1, with no clear D. The CDR3 runs to 14 residues. Germline V gene sequence: CDR1 MGHRA, CDR2 YSYEKL. The V and J ends lost 0 bases and 1 base respectively, with 6 bases between them. CDR3 protein: CASSQDDGNTEAFF. CDR3 nucleotide sequence: TGCGCCAGCAGCCAAGACGACGGGAACACTGAAGCTTTCTTT.

The chain recombines TRBV19 with TRBJ2-1, with TRBD1 matching over 10 bases. The CDR3 covers 14 residues. From germline, CDR1 is LNHDA and CDR2 SQIVND (reference sequence). Trimming took 7 bases from V and 7 from J; bases not matched to a gene: 7. CDR3 residues: CASKKDRGLNEQFF. For the CDR3, the DNA is TGTGCCAGTAAAAAGGACAGGGGGTTAAATGAGCAGTTCTTC.

The chain links TRBV7-9 to TRBJ1-4; D remains ambiguous. Germline CDR1 and CDR2: SEHNR and FQNEAQ (reference sequence). The CDR3 runs 15 residues. Trimming removed 1 base at V and 0 bases at J, with 6 bases between. The CDR3 nucleotides are TGTGCCAGCAGCTTAGAGAGAGCAACTAATGAAAAACTGTTTTTT. Translated: CASSLERATNEKLFF.

This chain uses TRBV7-8 with TRBJ2-7, with D hard to call. V lost 5 bases and J lost 3, with 20 bases in between. The CDR3 extends over 16 amino acids. Germline V lookup: CDR1 SGHVS, CDR2 FQNEAQ. For the CDR3, the DNA is TGTGCCAGCAGCCCCTCATCCCACAGTCCAAGCTACGAGCAGTACTTC. It codes for CASSPSSHSPSYEQYF.

The chain recombines TRBV7-9 with TRBJ2-5, with 10 positions matching TRBD2. The CDR3 has 17 residues. The germline CDR1 and CDR2 sequences are SEHNR and FQNEAQ (reference sequence). Unmatched junction bases numbered 11, after V lost 5 bases and J lost 2 bases. The CDR3 coding sequence is TGTGCCAGCAGCCTACGCACCTTGACTAGCGGGCAAGAGACCCAGTACTTC. It is translated as CASSLRTLTSGQETQYF.

The table lists this clone with a count of one. The rearrangement uses TRBV14 and TRBJ2-3, with D possibly being TRBD2 (6 bases). CDR3 length: 14 amino acids. V was trimmed by 1 base and J by 4 bases, leaving 9 bases between them. In germline, CDR1 is SGHDN, CDR2 FVKESK. The CDR3 loop reads CASSQVSGADTQYF. The CDR3 nucleotides are TGTGCCAGCAGCCAAGTTTCGGGGGCAGATACGCAGTATTTT.

The J gene is TRBJ2-7, the V gene TRBV6-1, with D unresolved. Per the germline V gene, CDR1 is MNHNS and CDR2 is SASEGT. This CDR3 has 15 amino acids. Deletions cut 6 bases from V and 2 bases from J, with 17 bases between. CDR3 coding DNA: TGTGCCAGCAGGGCGACACACCCGGCCCCCTACGAGCAGTACTTC. Residues: CASRATHPAPYEQYF.

The genes are TRBV30 and TRBJ2-3; 7 positions agree with TRBD2. Germline CDR1 is GTSNPN and CDR2 is SVGIG (reference sequence). This CDR3 is 14 amino acids long. The chain's CDR3 is CAEASGTSTDTQYF. CDR3 bases: TGTGCGGAAGCCAGCGGGACTAGCACAGATACGCAGTATTTT. Drawing the rest from reference TRBV30 and TRBJ2-3, the complete variable domain is SQTIHQWPATLVQPVGSPLSLECTVEGTSNPNLYWYRQAAGRGLQLLFYSVGIGQISSEVPQNLSASRPQDRQFILSSKKLLLSDSGFYLCAEASGTSTDTQYFGPGTRLTVL.

The chain is built from TRBV19 and TRBJ2-7; 7 bases line up with TRBD2. This CDR3 spans 15 amino acids. CDR1 LNHDA and CDR2 SQIVND come from the germline V gene (reference sequence). V lost 5 bases and J lost 2; bases outside the gene matches: 9. CDR3 sequence (DNA): TGTGCCAGTAGTGATACTAGCGTGACGACCTACGAGCAGTACTTC. The encoded protein is CASSDTSVTTYEQYF.

The chain joins TRBV12-2 to TRBJ2-7; TRBD2 is the table's D call, not checked against the DNA. TRBV12-2 is assigned pseudogene status. This CDR3 contains 18 residues. The CDR3 coding sequence is TGTGCAAGTCGCGCCCGTACGCCTACTAGCGGGAGCTCCTACGAGCAGTACTTC. This translates into CASRARTPTSGSSYEQYF.

This rearrangement joins TRBV9 to TRBJ1-2; TRBD1 matches at 8 bases. Germline loops: CDR1 SGDLS, CDR2 YYNGEE. V gave up 0 bases and J gave up 8 bases; unmatched junction bases: 9. The CDR3 sequence is 15 residues long. The CDR3 sequence is CASSVVGDRFRGYTF. The CDR3 DNA is TGTGCCAGCAGCGTAGTAGGGGACAGGTTCAGGGGCTACACCTTC. The full variable domain, with the rest looked up from reference TRBV9 and TRBJ1-2, is DSGVTQTPKHLITATGQRVTLRCSPRSGDLSVYWYQQSLDQGLQFLIQYYNGEERAKGNILERFSAQQFPDLHSELNLSSLELGDSALYFCASSVVGDRFRGYTFGSGTRLTVV.